These T cell receptor beta chains were read from a single sample in a study of CD8 T cells in Susac syndrome. TCRdb called the immunoSEQ multiplex PCR reads again in MiXCR, with one record for every CDR3 protein. The sample holds 75,000 to 100,000 distinct CDR3 sequences, approximately 95% seen once. Specimen: CD8+ T cells from PBMCs. The source is a human donor with Susac syndrome. Both conserved end residues are part of each CDR3.

j_call v_call cdr3_length cdr3_aa
TRBJ2-7 TRBV15 16 CATSNPNQVVPGEQYF
TRBJ2-2 TRBV12-3/TRBV12-4 10 CASGGGELFF
TRBJ1-2 TRBV7-8 18 CASSLEKEGTEPNYGYTF
TRBJ2-7 TRBV19 14 CASSISRGVYEQYF
TRBJ2-7 TRBV7-9 16 CASSHSRTSGSHEQYF
TRBJ2-7 TRBV7-6 13 CASSSQDTYEQYF
TRBJ2-7 TRBV27 16 CASSFLPTSTQGEQYF
TRBJ2-3 TRBV5-4 14 CASSLGVVTDTQYF
TRBJ2-1 TRBV25-1 14 CASSGLADYNEQFF
TRBJ2-7 TRBV12-3/TRBV12-4 14 CASSPDRAIYEQYF
TRBJ2-1 TRBV29-1 12 CSSELGHNEQFF
TRBJ2-7 TRBV27 15 CASSLWQAGVGEQYF
TRBJ1-2 TRBV10-3 11 CATSQDYGYTF
TRBJ2-3 TRBV6-1 15 CASSENLGVTDTQYF
TRBJ2-7 TRBV7-9 16 CASSPPASTPGSEQYF
TRBJ2-1 TRBV2 15 CASSRTSGKNNEQFF
TRBJ2-1 TRBV9 15 CASSVDDRARLEQFF
TRBJ2-5 TRBV11-2 12 CASSLVPETQYF
TRBJ2-1 TRBV20-1 17 CSAREGGASGPYNEQFF
TRBJ2-2 TRBV29-1 12 CSVVEGTGELFF
TRBJ2-3 TRBV7-6 13 CASSLLSTDTQYF
TRBJ2-1 TRBV20-1 15 CSAGTSGRSYNEQFF
TRBJ2-5 TRBV4-1 14 CASSRGHGGETQYF
TRBJ1-2 TRBV4-1 12 CASSPRGDGYTF
TRBJ1-1 TRBV5-6 15 CASSVDRVGDTEAFF
TRBJ2-3 TRBV4-3 15 CASSQGTTSTDTQYF
TRBJ2-7 TRBV11-2 12 CASSSQGSEQYF
TRBJ2-3 TRBV29-1 10 CSGGSDTQYF
TRBJ2-7 TRBV14 14 CASSQVDLGGWLYF
TRBJ1-5 TRBV2 15 CASSYKGRDLQPQHF
TRBJ2-5 TRBV15 17 CATSRDPRDREGETQYF
TRBJ2-1 TRBV13 14 CASSRSGTYNEQFF
TRBJ2-1 TRBV6-4 15 CASSEGLAGYNEQFF
TRBJ1-2 TRBV6-5 13 CASSYGRDNGYTF
TRBJ2-5 TRBV10-3 12 CAISEYGETQYF
TRBJ2-7 TRBV4-2 11 CASSQDNEQYF
TRBJ1-5 TRBV6-2/TRBV6-3 16 CASSYSNQGGNQPQHF
TRBJ2-7 TRBV7-9 15 CASSSDRTLSYEQYF
TRBJ2-2 TRBV9 12 CASSVSAGELFF